This T cell receptor beta chain came from a study of cytomegalovirus exposure and HLA in healthy donors. Primers for the PCR totalled 60 Vbeta and 13 Jbeta. Only in-frame clones appear in the TCRdb table, and some are missing; sequencing was by immunoSEQ multiplex PCR. The table records a few hundred thousand clones, around 81% of them present only once. The study, taken as a whole, reports: Several top significant clusters appeared, in a later analysis, to be linked to common viral pathogens. Previous analysis showed most TCR beta V segments were productive about 87% or about 30% of the time. Most subjects' HLA-A and HLA-B alleles were reportedly predicted from TCR beta sequences.

Note on this clone: Antigen unknown.

The clonotype comes from a woman aged 60-75 years in good health and CMV-seropositive. Sequencing used PBMCs.

CDR3 loop: CASSLVPGVYEQYF. CDR3 DNA: TGTGCCAGCAGCTTAGTACCAGGGGTATACGAGCAGTACTTC. V usage is TRBV11-2 and J usage is TRBJ2-7, with D possibly matching TRBD1 (6 bases). Deletions cut 1 base from V and 4 bases from J, with 11 bases between. Looked up from germline, CDR1 is SGHAT and CDR2 is FQNNGV. CDR3 length: 14 amino acids.